A selection of T cell receptor beta chains follows, all from one sample in a study of post-analysis software for immune sequencing data. One entry per CDR3 protein results from TCRdb running MiXCR on the PCR reads. The repertoire includes about 460,000 distinct CDR3 sequences, roughly 45% of them detected once, and 12% sits in the top ten. Sequencing input: blood. Source of these receptors: a girl aged 5-17 years with multiple sclerosis. The CDR3 runs from the conserved cysteine through the conserved F or W. D genes are given only for firm matches. For some rows the clone size is stated as once, few or many, or as a class when expanded; others skip it.

>TRBV2|NA|TRBJ2-6|NA
CASSRDAGSGANVLTF
TGTGCCAGCAGTAGGGACGCCGGCTCAGGGGCCAACGTCCTGACTTTC
>TRBV4-2|NA|TRBJ2-7|NA
CASSQARDRLSSYEQYF
TGTGCCAGCAGCCAAGCCCGGGACCGGCTGAGCTCCTACGAGCAGTACTTC
>TRBV9|few|TRBJ2-6|NA
CASSVPFDRSGANVLTF
TGTGCCAGCAGCGTACCCTTTGACAGGTCTGGGGCCAACGTCCTGACTTTC
>TRBV12-3/TRBV12-4|many|TRBJ1-2|NA
CASSLNRNYGYTF
TGTGCCAGCAGTTTAAACAGAAACTATGGCTACACCTTC
>TRBV20-1|few|TRBJ1-2|NA
CSAHGSYGYTF
TGCAGTGCCCACGGTAGCTATGGCTACACCTTC
>TRBV30|NA|TRBJ2-1|NA
CAWSAAGRSEQFF
TGTGCCTGGAGTGCCGCGGGACGGAGTGAGCAGTTCTTC
>TRBV29-1|NA|TRBJ2-7|NA
CSVHRDLYEQYF
TGCAGCGTTCACAGGGACCTCTACGAGCAGTACTTC
>TRBV7-2|NA|TRBJ2-1|TRBD2
CASSPGTQRDQQFF
TGTGCCAGCAGCCCAGGGACGCAGCGGGACCAGCAGTTCTTC
>TRBV4-2|NA|TRBJ2-1|TRBD2
CASSQVRVGLAGDNGQFF
TGTGCCAGCAGCCAAGTGCGCGTCGGACTAGCGGGGGACAATGGGCAGTTCTTC
>TRBV10-3|NA|TRBJ1-4|NA
CAIGTLGNEKLFF
TGTGCCATCGGGACCTTGGGGAATGAAAAACTGTTTTTT
>TRBV12-3/TRBV12-4|NA|TRBJ2-3|NA
CASSTRGNTQYF
TGTGCCAGCAGTACCCGGGGTAATACGCAGTATTTT
>TRBV5-1|NA|TRBJ1-1|NA
CASSGAGGLGTEAFF
TGCGCCAGCAGCGGCGCCGGCGGGCTGGGGACTGAAGCTTTCTTT
>TRBV7-9|NA|TRBJ2-2|NA
CASSLTGTTNTGELFF
TGTGCCAGCAGTTTAACCGGGACCACGAACACCGGGGAGCTGTTTTTT
>TRBV7-9|NA|TRBJ2-1|NA
CASSSTRTGNEQFF
TGTGCCAGCAGCAGCACCCGGACGGGCAATGAGCAGTTCTTC
>TRBV11-2|NA|TRBJ2-3|NA
CASSARGGNDLRNTQYF
TGTGCCAGCAGCGCCAGAGGGGGGAACGACCTTAGAAATACGCAGTATTTT
>TRBV9|NA|TRBJ1-1|NA
CASSPHWNPVSTEAFF
TGTGCCAGCAGCCCCCACTGGAACCCCGTGAGCACTGAAGCTTTCTTT
>TRBV28|NA|TRBJ2-5|TRBD1
CASRGQGAGTQYF
TGTGCCAGCCGGGGACAGGGGGCAGGGACCCAGTACTTC
>TRBV20-1|NA|TRBJ2-1|TRBD2
CSDQRDYNEQFF
TGCAGTGACCAGCGGGACTACAATGAGCAGTTCTTC
>TRBV4-2|NA|TRBJ2-7|TRBD2
CASSEGTSETYEQYF
TGTGCCAGCAGCGAAGGGACTAGCGAGACCTACGAGCAGTACTTC
>TRBV9|once|TRBJ2-1|NA
CASTRGGTNYNEQFF
TGTGCCAGCACCAGGGGCGGGACCAACTACAATGAGCAGTTCTTC
>TRBV14|NA|TRBJ1-6|NA
CASSQEAGNSPLHF
TGTGCCAGCAGCCAAGAAGCAGGGAATTCACCCCTCCACTTT
>TRBV7-3|few|TRBJ2-2|TRBD2
CASSLGLVNTGELFF
TGTGCCAGCAGCTTGGGACTAGTAAACACCGGGGAGCTGTTTTTT
>TRBV20-1|NA|TRBJ2-7|TRBD2
CSARGLAGYEQYF
TGCAGTGCTAGGGGACTAGCGGGTTACGAGCAGTACTTC
>TRBV6-5|few|TRBJ1-2|NA
CASSMDGNRGYTF
TGTGCCAGCAGTATGGACGGGAATCGTGGCTACACCTTC
>TRBV28|NA|TRBJ2-1|NA
CASERYNEQFF
TGTGCCAGCGAGCGATACAATGAGCAGTTCTTC
>TRBV3-1|NA|TRBJ2-5|TRBD2
CASSQDITSGKETQYF
TGTGCCAGCAGCCAAGATATTACTAGCGGGAAGGAGACCCAGTACTTC
>TRBV6-2/TRBV6-3|NA|TRBJ2-5|NA
CASSYSRGYQETQYF
TGTGCCAGCAGTTACTCGAGAGGGTACCAAGAGACCCAGTACTTC
>TRBV7-2|NA|TRBJ2-5|NA
CASSLKRSETQYF
TGTGCCAGCAGCTTAAAACGATCAGAGACCCAGTACTTC
>TRBV6-5|NA|TRBJ2-5|TRBD2
CASSQGSGSHGETQYF
TGTGCCAGCAGTCAGGGCAGCGGGAGTCACGGAGAGACCCAGTACTTC
>TRBV12-3/TRBV12-4|NA|TRBJ2-1|NA
CASSLYAGRYNEQFF
TGTGCCAGCAGTTTATACGCAGGCCGGTATAATGAGCAGTTCTTC
>TRBV7-6|NA|TRBJ1-6|NA
CASSLAEDSPLHF
TGTGCCAGCAGCTTAGCTGAGGATTCACCCCTCCACTTT
>TRBV15|NA|TRBJ2-3|NA
CATSRGAFTDTQYF
TGTGCCACCAGCAGAGGAGCCTTCACAGATACGCAGTATTTT
>TRBV21-1|NA|TRBJ1-4|NA
CASAQRCAPTTNEKLFF
TGTGCCAGCGCCCAAAGGTGTGCTCCGACAACTAATGAAAAACTGTTTTTT
>TRBV20-1|few|TRBJ2-5|NA
CSALVQETQYF
TGCAGTGCTCTGGTCCAAGAGACCCAGTACTTC
>TRBV19|NA|TRBJ2-3|NA
CASSIIFGGQDTQYF
TGTGCCAGTAGTATCATTTTCGGGGGACAAGATACGCAGTATTTT
>TRBV5-1|NA|TRBJ2-1|TRBD2
CASSLEAGGRYNEQFF
TGCGCCAGCAGCTTGGAAGCGGGAGGGAGATACAATGAGCAGTTCTTC
>TRBV7-8|NA|TRBJ2-6|NA
CACSLAWGAGANVLTF
TGTGCCTGCAGCTTAGCCTGGGGAGCCGGGGCCAACGTCCTGACTTTC
>TRBV9|once|TRBJ1-1|NA
CASSVQGWNTEAFF
TGTGCCAGCAGCGTTCAAGGGTGGAACACTGAAGCTTTCTTT
>TRBV5-1|few|TRBJ2-1|TRBD1
CASSPGTATYNEQFF
TGCGCCAGCAGCCCCGGGACAGCTACTTACAATGAGCAGTTCTTC
>TRBV29-1|NA|TRBJ2-2|NA
CSAISTGSLTGELFF
TGCAGCGCGATATCTACCGGGAGCTTAACCGGGGAGCTGTTTTTT
>TRBV6-5|NA|TRBJ1-5|NA
CASSPTGIPDQPQHF
TGTGCCAGCAGTCCAACTGGCATCCCGGATCAGCCCCAGCATTTT
>TRBV20-1|once|TRBJ2-3|NA
CSARAGSLLGTDTQYF
TGCAGTGCTAGAGCAGGCAGTCTCTTAGGCACAGATACGCAGTATTTT
>TRBV11-2|few|TRBJ2-1|TRBD2
CASSFMGTSGSSYNEQFF
TGTGCCAGCAGCTTTATGGGGACTAGCGGAAGCTCCTACAATGAGCAGTTCTTC
>TRBV7-9|NA|TRBJ2-7|NA
CASSLGVATYEQYF
TGTGCCAGCAGCTTAGGGGTCGCGACCTACGAGCAGTACTTC
>TRBV29-1|few|TRBJ2-1|TRBD2
CSVDGGGYNEQFF
TGCAGCGTTGATGGGGGGGGGTACAATGAGCAGTTCTTC
>TRBV6-5|NA|TRBJ1-5|TRBD1
CASNPDRGNRQPQHF
TGTGCCAGCAATCCGGACAGGGGCAATAGACAGCCCCAGCATTTT
>TRBV15|NA|TRBJ1-5|NA
CATSRTGGFNQPQHF
TGTGCCACCAGCAGAACTGGGGGTTTCAATCAGCCCCAGCATTTT
>TRBV4-1|NA|TRBJ2-7|NA
CASSQGLGKSAAYYEQYF
TGCGCCAGCAGCCAAGGGCTAGGTAAGTCGGCGGCTTACTACGAGCAGTACTTC